This T cell receptor beta chain derives from a study of tumor-infiltrating lymphocytes in primary liver carcinoma. As for the study in general: Surgery removed the patients' primary liver carcinoma.

Trimming removed 2 bases from V and 4 bases from J, with 18 bases in between. The germline CDR1 and CDR2 sequences are MNHGY and SVAAGI. The CDR3 sequence is 18 residues long. As to this clonotype: Since a much larger clone is just one base distant, this may be a read error. Likely a read error: the CDR3 ends without its conserved phenylalanine or tryptophan.

The researchers produced TCR beta cDNA from around 500 ng total RNA with a constant-region primer. Three nested multiplex PCR rounds of slightly modified ARM-PCR generated TCR beta libraries. A C-beta reverse primer and TRBV1-TRBV30 forward primers served in each of the first two PCR rounds, at approximately 10 cycles apiece. TCRdb passed the multiplex PCR reads through MiXCR, listing each CDR3 protein once. The sample gives 300,000 to 400,000 distinct CDR3 sequences, 50% to 70% of which show up once; approximately 9% is in the top ten. Blood RNA was derived from unsorted whole blood, and germline DNA was extracted too. No patient had received treatment, and all had chronic HBV infection.

The sequence came from a middle-aged man with primary liver carcinoma and hepatitis B virus infection. Sequencing was done on a sample of peripheral blood. This chain joins TRBV6-9 and TRBJ1-6; D is possibly TRBD1 (6 bases). DNA of the CDR3: TGTGCCAGCAGTTATGGGGACAAAAGGAGGGCGTATAATTCACCCCTCCACATT. Protein sequence: CASSYGDKRRAYNSPLHI.